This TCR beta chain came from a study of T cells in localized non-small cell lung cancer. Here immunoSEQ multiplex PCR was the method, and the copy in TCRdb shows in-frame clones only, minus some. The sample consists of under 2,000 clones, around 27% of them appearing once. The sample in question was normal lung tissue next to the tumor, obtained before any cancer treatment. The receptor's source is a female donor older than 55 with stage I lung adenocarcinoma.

The CDR3 spells CASSYRGQYYNEQFF. The DNA of the CDR3 is TGTGCCAGCAGTTACCGGGGACAGTATTACAATGAGCAGTTCTTC. This sequence joins TRBV6-8 and TRBJ2-1; 7 bases line up with TRBD1. The V segment lost 2 bases and the J segment 4 bases; nucleotides outside the gene matches: 5. Germline assignment: CDR1 MNHGY and CDR2 SAAAGT. The CDR3 has 15 residues.